The clone carrying this T cell receptor (beta chain) is classed as medium-sized (0.01 to 0.1%). The antigen is unknown. The data were taken from a study of metastatic and nonmetastatic thyroid tumors. Background on the study: Repertoires of blood and of tissue (tumor or nodule) from malignant and benign thyroid patients were compared. Study-level results: Versus benign nodules, malignant thyroid tumors reportedly had significantly higher TCR beta diversity, in blood and tumor.

The CDR3 contains 11 residues. Trimming took 4 bases from V and 4 from J, leaving 4 bases between them. Germline V lookup: CDR1 MNHNS, CDR2 SASEGT. Not a single patient had been given any form of treatment at any point before undergoing thyroid surgery. In the original analysis: The study took CDR3 differences across clinicopathological groups and made a distant-metastasis classifier for papillary thyroid cancer from them. TCRdb reanalyzed the PCR reads via MiXCR. What appears here as the V and J calls and clone size reflects TCRdb's work, not the paper's. The repertoire holds about 16,000 clones, with 31% as singletons.

The chain couples TRBV6-1 to TRBJ2-5; no clear D. What was sequenced was blood. The receptor's source is a female donor with papillary thyroid cancer or a benign thyroid nodule (not recorded which). Some clones in this sample may be carry-over from other donors' samples. CDR3 coding DNA: TGTGCCAGCAGTGGACTAGAGACCCAGTACTTC. It codes for CASSGLETQYF.